This T cell receptor (beta chain) was captured in a study of T-cell reconstitution after alpha-beta-depleted transplantation in children. A library of TCRbeta sequences, prepared with unique molecular identifiers, was generated. TCRdb reprocessed the PCR reads with MiXCR, giving one entry per CDR3 protein. The sample includes about a million distinct CDR3 sequences, about 31% of them seen just once. CDR1 and CDR2 from the germline V gene are PRHDT and FYEKMQ (reference sequence). V lost 2 bases and J lost 2, with 6 bases in between. This CDR3 has 13 residues. This clonotype showed up many times. Its antigen is currently unknown. The study's findings and limits: Surviving thymic progenitors and recipient T cells were the source of high TCRbeta diversity at day 60 in some patients.

This chain joins TRBV13 and TRBJ1-2; D remains ambiguous. The starting material was PBMCs, mostly from graft donor cells, obtained 360 days after TCRalphabeta/CD19-depleted stem cell transplant. This TCR derives from a boy in the first two years of life who had a stem cell transplant for SCID, so the T cells may come from the graft donor. The DNA for the CDR3 is TGTGCCAGCAGCTTACTGGGGAACTATGGCTACACCTTC. Protein: CASSLLGNYGYTF.